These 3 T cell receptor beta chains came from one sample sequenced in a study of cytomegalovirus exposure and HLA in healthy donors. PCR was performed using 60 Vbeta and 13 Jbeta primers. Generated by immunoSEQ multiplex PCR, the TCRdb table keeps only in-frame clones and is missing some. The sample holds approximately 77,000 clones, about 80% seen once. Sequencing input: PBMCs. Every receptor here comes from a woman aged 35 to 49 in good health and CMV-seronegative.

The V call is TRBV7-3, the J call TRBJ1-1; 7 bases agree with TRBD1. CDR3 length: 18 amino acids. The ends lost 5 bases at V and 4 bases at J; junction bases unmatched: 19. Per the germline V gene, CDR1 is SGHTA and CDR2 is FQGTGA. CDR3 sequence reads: CASSLATGPGQKGTEAFF. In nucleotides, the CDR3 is TGTGCCAGCAGCCTAGCGACGGGACCGGGACAGAAGGGCACTGAAGCTTTCTTT.

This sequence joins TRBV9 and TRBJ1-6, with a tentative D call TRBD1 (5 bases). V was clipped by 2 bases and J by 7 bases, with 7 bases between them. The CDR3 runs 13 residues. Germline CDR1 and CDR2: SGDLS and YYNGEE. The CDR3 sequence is CASSVDSNSPLHF. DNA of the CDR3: TGTGCCAGCAGCGTTGACAGCAATTCACCCCTCCACTTT.

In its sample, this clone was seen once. CDR3 nucleotides: TGTGCCAGCAGTTTATCGCCCGGACTAGCTCCCGGGGAGCTGTTTTTT. Its translation is CASSLSPGLAPGELFF. This sequence joins TRBV27 and TRBJ2-2; 8 bases are a match to TRBD2. The J segment lost 6 bases and the V segment lost 0 bases, leaving 6 bases of the junction unmatched. CDR3 length equals 16 residues. Germline V gene sequence: CDR1 MNHEY, CDR2 SMNVEV (reference sequence).